This T cell receptor beta chain was captured in a study of OX40 agonist ivuxolimab in advanced cancers. At the level of the study: Eligibility rules accepted prior anti-PD-1, anti-PD-L1 or anti-CTLA-4 therapy, and approximately 40% had some.

Sampled blood was obtained at baseline, cycle 4 day 1, and cycle 7 day 1. The CDR3 has 14 amino acids. Germline CDR1 is SGHAT and CDR2 is FQNNGV. Trimming left V 7 bases short and J 5 bases short, with 18 bases between. The repertoire was sequenced with immunoSEQ multiplex PCR; TCRdb's copy has only in-frame clones and lacks some. The sample lists around 50,000 clones; 75% to 85% were seen once. The gene calls are TRBV11-2 and TRBJ2-7; D may correspond to TRBD1 or TRBD2 (5 bases each). Source: CD4+ or CD8+ T cells sorted from blood, taken in a trial of the OX40 agonist ivuxolimab. The TCR comes from an adult with an advanced solid tumor such as melanoma, head and neck, liver or kidney cancer. This chain's CDR3 is CASTPTNRGDEQYF. The CDR3 coding sequence is TGTGCCAGCACCCCGACAAACCGAGGGGACGAGCAGTACTTC.